The 4 T cell receptor beta chains in this list originate from one sample, sequenced in a study of PD-1 blockade in classical Hodgkin lymphoma. Time point in this sample: cycle 4 day 1 (C4D1), after 6 weeks of nivolumab. Every patient had relapsed following autologous stem cell transplantation, and cohorts differed in brentuximab vedotin exposure. By magnetic negative selection, CD4+ T cells were purified from thawed PBMCs. The method was immunoSEQ multiplex PCR; TCRdb's version includes in-frame clones alone and lacks a portion of them. Of roughly 30,000 clones listed, around 80% are singletons. Specimen: CD4+ T cells from blood, collected before the fourth cycle of nivolumab. Receptor source: a human donor with classical Hodgkin lymphoma.

The V gene is TRBV5-1, the J gene TRBJ2-5; TRBD2 might be the D (6 bases). Trimming took 2 bases from V and 6 from J, leaving 14 bases between them. The germline V gene encodes CDR1 SGHRS and CDR2 YFSETQ. This CDR3 is 14 amino acids long. DNA for the CDR3: TGCGCCAGCAGCTTAGGCGGGAACGGGAAGACCCAGTACTTC. Its protein is CASSLGGNGKTQYF.

Only one count was recorded for this clone. This chain uses TRBV7-9 with TRBJ1-5; D possibly corresponds to TRBD1 (5 bases). This CDR3 has 13 amino acids. The germline gives CDR1 SEHNR, CDR2 FQNEAQ (reference sequence). V lost 1 base to trimming and J lost 7 bases, with 8 bases between them. CDR3 in amino acids: CASSLDGGQPQHF. Here the CDR3 DNA reads TGTGCCAGCAGCTTAGACGGGGGACAGCCCCAGCATTTT.

V gene TRBV28 combines with J gene TRBJ1-5, with a possible D match to TRBD1 (5 bases). Trimming pared 6 bases from V and 7 bases from J, leaving 19 bases between. Germline V CDR1 and CDR2: MDHEN, SYDVKM. The CDR3 is 15 residues long. The CDR3 protein is CASRPGGGEEQPQHF. The DNA for the CDR3 is TGTGCCAGCAGGCCGGGCGGGGGGGAGGAACAGCCCCAGCATTTT.

The V and J genes are TRBV5-1 and TRBJ2-3; unclear D gene. There are 15 residues in the CDR3. Trimming cost V 3 bases and J 4 bases, with 15 bases left between them. Germline V gives CDR1 SGHRS, CDR2 YFSETQ. The CDR3 DNA follows: TGCGCCAGCAGCTCAGAAGGGTCTTCGGCAGATACGCAGTATTTT. It yields the protein CASSSEGSSADTQYF.